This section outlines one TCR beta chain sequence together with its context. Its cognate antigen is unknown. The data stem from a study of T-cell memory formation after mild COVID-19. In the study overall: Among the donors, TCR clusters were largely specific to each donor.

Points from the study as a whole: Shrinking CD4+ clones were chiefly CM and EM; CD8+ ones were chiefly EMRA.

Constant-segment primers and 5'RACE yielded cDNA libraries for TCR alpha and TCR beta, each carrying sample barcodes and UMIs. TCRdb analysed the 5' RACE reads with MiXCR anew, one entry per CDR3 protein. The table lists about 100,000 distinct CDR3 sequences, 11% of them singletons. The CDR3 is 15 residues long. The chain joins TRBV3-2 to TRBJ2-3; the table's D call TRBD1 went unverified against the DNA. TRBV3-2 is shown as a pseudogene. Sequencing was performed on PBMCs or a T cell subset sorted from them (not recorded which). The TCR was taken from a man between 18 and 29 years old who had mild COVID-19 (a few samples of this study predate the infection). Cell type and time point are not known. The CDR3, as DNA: TGTGCCAGCAGCCAAGAAGTCCCCTGGGGGGATACGCAGTATTTT. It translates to CASSQEVPWGDTQYF.